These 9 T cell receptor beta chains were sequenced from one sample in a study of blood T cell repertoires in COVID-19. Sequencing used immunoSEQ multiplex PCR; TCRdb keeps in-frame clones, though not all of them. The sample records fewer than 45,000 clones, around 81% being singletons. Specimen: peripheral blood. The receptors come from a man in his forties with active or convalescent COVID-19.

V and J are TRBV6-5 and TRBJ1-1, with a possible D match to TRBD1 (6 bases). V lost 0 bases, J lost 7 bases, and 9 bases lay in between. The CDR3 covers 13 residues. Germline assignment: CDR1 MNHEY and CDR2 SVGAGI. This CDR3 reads CASSYSDRFEAFF. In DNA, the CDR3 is TGTGCCAGCAGTTACTCAGACAGGTTTGAAGCTTTCTTT.

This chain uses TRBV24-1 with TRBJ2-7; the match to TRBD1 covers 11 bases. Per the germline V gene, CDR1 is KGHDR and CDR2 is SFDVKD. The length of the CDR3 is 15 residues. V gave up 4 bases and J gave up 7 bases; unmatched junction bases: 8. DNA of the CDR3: TGTGCCACCAGTGACCCGGGACAGGGGGTTTGGGAGCAGTACTTC. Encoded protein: CATSDPGQGVWEQYF.

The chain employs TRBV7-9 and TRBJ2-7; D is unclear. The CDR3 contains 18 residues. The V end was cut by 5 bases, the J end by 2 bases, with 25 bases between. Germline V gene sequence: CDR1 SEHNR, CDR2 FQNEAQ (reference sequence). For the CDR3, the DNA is TGTGCCAGCAGCCAAACTGGGCCTGGAAGTCTACTCACCTACGAGCAGTACTTC. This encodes CASSQTGPGSLLTYEQYF.

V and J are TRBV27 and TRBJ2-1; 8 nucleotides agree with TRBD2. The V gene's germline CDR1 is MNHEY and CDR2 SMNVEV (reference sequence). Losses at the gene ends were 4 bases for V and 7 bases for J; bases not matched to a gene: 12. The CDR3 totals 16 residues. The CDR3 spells CASSWRLTGTRNEQFF. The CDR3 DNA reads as TGTGCCAGCAGTTGGCGTTTGACCGGGACTAGGAATGAGCAGTTCTTC.

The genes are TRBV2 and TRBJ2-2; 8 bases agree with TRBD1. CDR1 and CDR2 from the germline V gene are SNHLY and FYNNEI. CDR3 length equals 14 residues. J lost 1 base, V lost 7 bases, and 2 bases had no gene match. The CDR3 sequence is CASTGTGNTGELFF. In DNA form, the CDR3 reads TGTGCCAGCACCGGGACAGGGAACACCGGGGAGCTGTTTTTT. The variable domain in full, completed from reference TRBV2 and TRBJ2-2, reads EPEVTQTPSHQVTQMGQEVILRCVPISNHLYFYWYRQILGQKVEFLVSFYNNEISEKSEIFDDQFSVERPDGSNFTLKIRSTKLEDSAMYFCASTGTGNTGELFFGEGSRLTVL.

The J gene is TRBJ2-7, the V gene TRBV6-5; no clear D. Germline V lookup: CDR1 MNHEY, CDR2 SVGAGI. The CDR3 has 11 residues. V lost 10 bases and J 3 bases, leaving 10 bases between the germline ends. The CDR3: CATQSYYEQYF. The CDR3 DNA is TGTGCCACCCAATCCTACTACGAGCAGTACTTC.

The CDR3 spells CASSHGTSTTNEKLFF. CDR3 coding DNA: TGTGCCAGCAGCCACGGGACATCTACAACTAATGAAAAACTGTTTTTT. The chain carries TRBV7-2 and TRBJ1-4, with D perhaps TRBD1 (6 bases). V lost 5 bases, J lost 0 bases, and 13 bases lay in between. Germline V gene lookup returns CDR1 SGHTA and CDR2 FQGNSA. The CDR3 contains 16 residues.

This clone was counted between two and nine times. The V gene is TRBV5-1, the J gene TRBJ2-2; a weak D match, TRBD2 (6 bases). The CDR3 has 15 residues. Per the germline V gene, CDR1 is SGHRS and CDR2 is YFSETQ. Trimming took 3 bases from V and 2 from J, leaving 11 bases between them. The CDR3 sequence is CASSSNSGNTGELFF. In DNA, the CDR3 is TGCGCCAGCAGCTCCAATAGCGGAAACACCGGGGAGCTGTTTTTT.

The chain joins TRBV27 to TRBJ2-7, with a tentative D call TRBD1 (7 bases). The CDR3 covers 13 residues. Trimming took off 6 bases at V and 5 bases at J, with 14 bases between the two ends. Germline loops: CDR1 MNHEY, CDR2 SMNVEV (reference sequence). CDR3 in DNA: TGTGCCAGCAGGTACAGGGGAGGCCACGAGCAGTACTTC. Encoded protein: CASRYRGGHEQYF.